Presented here are 9 T cell receptor beta chains from one specimen sequenced in a study of molecular identifiers for immune sequencing clone quantification. Via MiXCR, TCRdb re-called the PCR reads, giving one row per CDR3 protein. The sample holds a few hundred thousand distinct CDR3 sequences, about a fifth seen once. Material for sequencing was naive CD8+ T cells from blood, with Jurkat cell RNA spiked in. Subset defined: FACS-sorted CD8+CD4-CCR7+CD45RA+ naive T cells. The source of these receptors is a human donor in good health. Some libraries in this study had Jurkat cell RNA spiked in.

The sample holds a few counts of this clonotype. The rearrangement joins TRBV28 to TRBJ1-5; D not resolved. The length of the CDR3 is 13 residues. Germline-derived CDR1 and CDR2 are MDHEN and SYDVKM. V gave up 2 bases and J gave up 7 bases, with 9 bases separating them. The CDR3 reads CASSLQAAQPQHF. For the CDR3, the DNA is TGTGCCAGCAGTTTACAGGCGGCCCAGCCCCAGCATTTT.

This clonotype was seen a handful of times. The V gene is TRBV4-3, the J gene TRBJ2-2; 14 bases are a match to TRBD2. The CDR3 is made up of 17 amino acids. CDR1 and CDR2 from the germline V gene are LGHNA and YSLEER. V gave up 4 bases and J gave up 4 bases; unmatched junction bases: 5. CDR3 nucleotide sequence: TGCGCCAGCAGCCCATGGACTAGCGGGAGGTCCACCGGGGAGCTGTTTTTT. It translates to CASSPWTSGRSTGELFF.

This clonotype was detected many times. The DNA for the CDR3 is TGTGCCAGCAGCTTAGAGTTCGGGAGAGCCTACGAGCAGTACTTC. Residues: CASSLEFGRAYEQYF. The V call is TRBV11-3, the J call TRBJ2-7; D is possibly TRBD2 (6 bases). V was pared by 0 bases and J by 2 bases, with 11 bases between. The CDR3 extends over 15 amino acids. Germline V gene data show CDR1 as SGHNT and CDR2 as YENEEA.

On this clonotype: With a much larger clone just one base away, this may be a read error. The chain joins TRBV29-1 to TRBJ2-7; TRBD2 aligns across 9 bases. V lost 3 bases to trimming and J lost 4 bases; unmatched junction nucleotides: 10. The CDR3 length is 15 residues. The V gene's germline CDR1 is SQVTM and CDR2 ANQGSEA. This CDR3 reads CSVELPNSGSYEQYF. CDR3 DNA: TGCAGCGTTGAGCTCCCGAATAGCGGGAGTTACGAGCAGTACTTC.

The V gene is TRBV20-1, the J gene TRBJ2-3; D uncertain. The germline V gene has CDR1 DFQATT and CDR2 SNEGSKA (reference sequence). The CDR3 covers 14 residues. The V and J ends lost 4 bases and 4 bases respectively, with 15 bases between them. The CDR3, as DNA: TGCAGTGCTACCCCGTTAAAGGTCTCAGATACGCAGTATTTT. Protein sequence: CSATPLKVSDTQYF.

The V call is TRBV7-6, the J call TRBJ2-1, with D maybe TRBD2 (6 bases). Looked up from germline, CDR1 is SGHVS and CDR2 is FNYEAQ. This CDR3 has 16 amino acids. V gave up 5 bases and J gave up 5 bases, with 19 bases separating them. The CDR3 is CASSPRGSGEDNEQFF. The CDR3 nucleotides are TGTGCCAGCAGCCCCCGGGGGTCGGGGGAAGACAATGAGCAGTTCTTC.

In this sample, this clonotype turned up a few times. The rearrangement uses TRBV4-1 and TRBJ2-7, with 14 positions matching TRBD2. Germline lookup yields CDR1 MGHRA and CDR2 YSYEKL. V was pared by 2 bases and J by 4 bases, with 4 bases of the junction left unmatched. The CDR3 spans 16 residues. The CDR3 sequence is CASSQLTSGGAYEQYF. CDR3 nucleotide sequence: TGCGCCAGCAGCCAACTGACTAGCGGGGGGGCTTACGAGCAGTACTTC.

The CDR3 protein is CASSLELLCEQYF. As DNA, the CDR3 is TGTGCCAGCAGCTTAGAACTGTTATGTGAGCAGTACTTC. The V and J genes are TRBV7-2 and TRBJ2-7; D uncertain. The germline V gene encodes CDR1 SGHTA and CDR2 FQGNSA. The CDR3 spans 13 residues. Trimming removed 1 base at V and 7 bases at J, with 11 bases between.

This clonotype was detected once. The junction shows a germline mismatch at one end, possibly a read error. This chain links TRBV28 with TRBJ2-7; 7 nucleotides agree with TRBD2. The CDR3 covers 15 residues. CDR1 is MDHEN and CDR2 is SYDVKM in the germline V gene. The CDR3 nucleotides are TGTGCCAGCGGTTTTCGGGGGAGGGCCTCCTACGAGCAGTACTTC. It yields the protein CASGFRGRASYEQYF.